The 14 T cell receptor beta chains listed next were all sequenced from one sample in a study of CD4 and CD8 cells across lung adenocarcinoma regions. TCRdb itself ran the PCR reads through MiXCR, one entry per CDR3 protein. The sample carries roughly 13,000 distinct CDR3 sequences, around 40% recorded once. Specimen: CD4+ T cells from the center of a lung tumor. The receptors come from a male donor with lung adenocarcinoma. The CD4 and CD8 labels of this study may be unreliable.

This clonotype was picked up many times. The gene calls are TRBV6-5 and TRBJ1-6; unclear D gene. The length of the CDR3 is 19 residues. The V end lost 1 base, the J end lost 0 bases, and 16 bases lay between the germline ends. The germline V gene encodes CDR1 MNHEY and CDR2 SVGAGI. The CDR3 loop reads CASSYLNPRRSSYNSPLHF. Written as DNA, the CDR3 is TGTGCCAGCAGTTACTTAAACCCTCGCAGGAGCTCCTATAATTCACCCCTCCACTTT.

This chain joins TRBV6-1 and TRBJ2-2; possibly TRBD2 for D (5 bases). V was shortened by 8 bases and J by 5 bases, with 12 bases between the two germline ends. The germline V gene encodes CDR1 MNHNS and CDR2 SASEGT. There are 13 residues in the CDR3. DNA of the CDR3: TGTGCCAGCTCTCCTCCGGGGACCGGGGAGCTGTTTTTT. This encodes CASSPPGTGELFF.

The chain employs TRBV6-1 and TRBJ2-5, with D maybe TRBD1 (5 bases). The DNA end is a closer match to TRBJ2-4, so the J assignment may be wrong. Per germline, CDR1 MNHNS and CDR2 SASEGT. The CDR3 runs 14 residues. CDR3: CAGQKCHDKNIQYF. The CDR3 DNA is TGTGCGGGGCAGAAATGCCATGACAAAAACATTCAGTACTTC.

As for this clonotype: Given a much more abundant clone one base away, this may be a read error. This chain's CDR3 is CTSSYTTGDNEKLFF. For the CDR3, the DNA is TGTACCAGCAGTTATACGACAGGGGATAATGAAAAACTGTTTTTT. V and J are TRBV6-5 and TRBJ1-4; 8 positions match TRBD1. Germline-derived CDR1 and CDR2 are MNHEY and SVGAGI. This CDR3 has 15 residues.

V and J are TRBV27 and TRBJ2-5; D is possibly TRBD2 (6 bases). The CDR3 length is 17 residues. Trimming shortened V by 5 bases and J by 4 bases, and 23 bases separated the two germline ends. Germline V lookup: CDR1 MNHEY, CDR2 SMNVEV (reference sequence). CDR3: CASSPGRGASETETQYF. In DNA, the CDR3 is TGTGCCAGCAGTCCGGGCCGCGGGGCTTCTGAGACAGAGACCCAGTACTTC.

The chain links TRBV5-1 to TRBJ1-2; 7 bases map to TRBD1. V gave up 0 bases and J gave up 8 bases; unmatched junction bases: 7. This CDR3 is built from 14 residues. The germline V gene encodes CDR1 SGHRS and CDR2 YFSETQ. In DNA form, the CDR3 reads TGCGCCAGCAGCTTGGAGGGGGCAATGGAAGGCTACACCTTC. It specifies CASSLEGAMEGYTF.

This rearrangement joins TRBV12-3 or TRBV12-4 to TRBJ2-1; the match to TRBD1 covers 11 bases. The end of the DNA fits TRBJ2-7 better, so the J call may be wrong. This CDR3 is built from 15 residues. CDR3 nucleotide sequence: TGTGCCAGCAGTCCCCGGGACAGGGGGTGGTACGAGCAGTACTTC. Its protein product is CASSPRDRGWYEQYF.

Note on this clonotype: One end of the junction is discordant with germline, which a read error may explain. The chain carries TRBV6-5 and TRBJ2-4, with D possibly TRBD1 on 6 matching bases. Germline-derived CDR1 and CDR2 are MNHEY and SVGAGI. The CDR3 consists of 15 residues. The CDR3 spells CASSSRLGDKDIQYF. The CDR3 nucleotides are TGTGCCAGCAGTTCCAGGCTAGGGGACAAAGACATTCAGTACTTC.

This clonotype was seen ten or more times. The CDR3 reads CASSYSPPGAYHYEQYF. The CDR3 bases are TGTGCCAGCAGTTACAGCCCCCCCGGGGCCTACCACTACGAGCAGTACTTC. This chain links TRBV6-5 with TRBJ2-1; D assignment may be TRBD1 or TRBD2 (5 bases each). Judging by the DNA end, TRBJ2-7 fits better; the J call may be wrong. CDR1 and CDR2 (germline): MNHEY, SVGAGI. The CDR3 has 17 amino acids.

With respect to this clonotype: The junction shows a germline mismatch at one end, possibly a read error. The rearrangement links TRBV6-1 to TRBJ2-2, with 11 bases identical to TRBD2. The DNA end favors TRBJ2-3, so the J call may be wrong. Germline CDR1 and CDR2: MNHNS and SASEGT. The CDR3 length is 15 residues. The CDR3 DNA is TGTGCCAGCAGTGATTTAGCGGGAGGGACAGATGCGCAGTATTTT. Protein product: CASSDLAGGTDAQYF.

The genes are TRBV12-3 or TRBV12-4 and TRBJ1-4; D is possibly TRBD1 (6 bases). CDR3 size: 15 residues. Trimming removed 4 bases at V and 12 bases at J, with 21 bases between. The CDR3: CASSYLTGGSGELFF. For the CDR3, the DNA is TGTGCCAGCAGTTACCTGACAGGAGGGTCTGGGGAACTGTTTTTT.

This clonotype was seen repeatedly, ten times or more. The chain joins TRBV5-1 to TRBJ2-2, with TRBD1 matching 7 bases. The CDR3 extends over 13 amino acids. V lost 2 bases to trimming and J lost 6 bases; unmatched junction nucleotides: 1. CDR1 and CDR2 (germline): SGHRS, YFSETQ. The CDR3 loop is CASSFGTAGELFF. CDR3 nucleotides: TGCGCCAGCAGCTTCGGGACAGCCGGGGAGCTGTTTTTT.

This chain uses TRBV27 with TRBJ1-1; 8 nucleotides match TRBD1. V dropped 3 bases and J dropped 2; count of bases not matched to a gene: 2. The CDR3 loop spans 14 amino acids. Germline V gene lookup returns CDR1 MNHEY and CDR2 SMNVEV (reference sequence). The CDR3 DNA reads as TGTGCCAGCAGTTTCTCAGGGGGCAACACTGAAGCTTTCTTT. Translation: CASSFSGGNTEAFF.

This rearrangement joins TRBV6-5 to TRBJ2-1; 7 bases line up with TRBD2. Germline assignment: CDR1 MNHEY and CDR2 SVGAGI. The CDR3 runs to 17 residues. J gave up 7 bases and V 3 bases, and 15 bases lay outside the gene matches. The CDR3 bases are TGTGCCAGCAGTTATTCTACCGGCGGGAGAGGGGCGAATGAGCAGTTCTTC. It codes for CASSYSTGGRGANEQFF.